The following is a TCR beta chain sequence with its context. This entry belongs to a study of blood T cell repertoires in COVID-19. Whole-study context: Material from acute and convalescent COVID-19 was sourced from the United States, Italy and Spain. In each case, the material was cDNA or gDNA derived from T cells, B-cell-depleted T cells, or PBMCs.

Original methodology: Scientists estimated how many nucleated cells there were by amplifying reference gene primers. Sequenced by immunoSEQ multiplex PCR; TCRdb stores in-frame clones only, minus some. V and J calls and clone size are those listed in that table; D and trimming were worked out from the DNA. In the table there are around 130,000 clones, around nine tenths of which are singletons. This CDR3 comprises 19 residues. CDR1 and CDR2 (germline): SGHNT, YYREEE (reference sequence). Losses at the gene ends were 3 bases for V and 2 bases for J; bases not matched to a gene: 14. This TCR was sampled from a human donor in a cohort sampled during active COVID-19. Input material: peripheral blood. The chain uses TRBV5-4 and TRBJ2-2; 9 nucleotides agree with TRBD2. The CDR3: CASSSPGRAGGLNTGELFF. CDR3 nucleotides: TGTGCCAGCAGCTCGCCCGGGAGGGCGGGAGGGCTTAACACCGGGGAGCTGTTTTTT.